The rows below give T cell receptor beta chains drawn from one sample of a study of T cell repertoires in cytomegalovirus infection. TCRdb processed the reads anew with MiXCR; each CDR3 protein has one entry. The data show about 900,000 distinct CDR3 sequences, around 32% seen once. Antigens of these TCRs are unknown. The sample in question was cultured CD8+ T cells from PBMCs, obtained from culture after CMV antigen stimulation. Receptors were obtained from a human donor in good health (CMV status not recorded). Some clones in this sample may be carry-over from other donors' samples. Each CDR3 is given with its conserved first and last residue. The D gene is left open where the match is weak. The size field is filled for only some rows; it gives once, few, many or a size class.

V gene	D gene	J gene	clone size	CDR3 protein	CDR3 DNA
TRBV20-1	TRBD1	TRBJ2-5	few	CSAGVEDRGSVMETQYF	TGCAGTGCTGGGGTGGAGGACAGGGGGTCCGTTATGGAGACCCAGTACTTC
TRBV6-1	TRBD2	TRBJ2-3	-	CANSRLAGEEDTQYF	TGTGCCAACAGTCGACTAGCGGGGGAGGAGGATACGCAGTATTTT
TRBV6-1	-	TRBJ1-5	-	CASSYLGQSGNQPQHF	TGTGCCAGCAGTTACCTAGGACAAAGTGGCAATCAGCCCCAGCATTTT
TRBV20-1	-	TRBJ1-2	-	CSAWQDGYTF	TGCAGTGCTTGGCAGGATGGCTACACCTTC
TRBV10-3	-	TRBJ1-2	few	CAISEDSYGYTF	TGTGCCATCAGTGAGGACAGCTATGGCTACACCTTC
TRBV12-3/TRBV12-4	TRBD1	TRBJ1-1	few	CASSTNNRGRNTEAFF	TGTGCCAGCAGTACCAATAACAGGGGGCGTAACACTGAAGCTTTCTTT
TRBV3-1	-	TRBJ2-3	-	CASSPGLSGTDTQYF	TGTGCCAGCAGCCCGGGACTCAGCGGGACAGATACGCAGTATTTT
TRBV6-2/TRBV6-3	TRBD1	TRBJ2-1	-	CATGTGWNEQFF	TGTGCCACCGGGACAGGTTGGAATGAGCAGTTCTTC
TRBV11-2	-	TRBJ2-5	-	CASSLEGGRGGGTQYF	TGTGCCAGCAGCTTAGAAGGTGGTAGGGGGGGGGGAACCCAGTACTTC
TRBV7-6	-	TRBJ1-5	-	CASSPGRGSQPQHF	TGTGCCAGCAGCCCCGGCAGGGGCTCTCAGCCCCAGCATTTT
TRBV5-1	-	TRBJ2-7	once	CASSPPIVGAGIYEQYF	TGCGCCAGCAGCCCCCCCATCGTCGGCGCCGGCATCTACGAGCAGTACTTC
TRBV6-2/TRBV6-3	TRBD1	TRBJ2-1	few	CASRGQGDSYNEQFF	TGTGCCAGCAGGGGACAGGGCGATTCCTACAATGAGCAGTTCTTC
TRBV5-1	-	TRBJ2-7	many	CASSERTYSYEQYF	TGCGCCAGCAGCGAGAGGACCTACTCCTACGAGCAGTACTTC
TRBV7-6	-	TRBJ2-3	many	CASSLIGGADTQYF	TGTGCCAGCAGCTTAATAGGGGGGGCAGATACGCAGTATTTT
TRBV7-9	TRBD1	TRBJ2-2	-	CASSNEQGETNTGELFF	TGTGCCAGCAGCAACGAACAGGGGGAAACTAACACCGGGGAGCTGTTTTTT
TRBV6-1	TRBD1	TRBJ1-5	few	CASRARRDSPKVDQPQHF	TGTGCCAGCAGGGCAAGAAGGGACAGCCCGAAAGTTGATCAGCCCCAGCATTTT
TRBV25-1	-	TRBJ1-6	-	CASSELRDPNSPLHF	TGTGCCAGCAGTGAACTGAGGGACCCGAATTCACCCCTCCACTTT
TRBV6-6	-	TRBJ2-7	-	CASSYGTIGDEQYF	TGTGCCAGCAGTTACGGGACGATTGGTGACGAGCAGTACTTC
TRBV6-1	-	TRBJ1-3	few	CASSVFLGWESGNTIYF	TGTGCCAGCAGTGTCTTTCTTGGATGGGAATCTGGAAACACCATATATTTT
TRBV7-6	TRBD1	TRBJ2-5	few	CASSLLAGTEEETQYF	TGTGCCAGCAGCTTACTTGCCGGGACAGAGGAAGAGACCCAGTACTTC
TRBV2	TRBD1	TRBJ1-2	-	CATPTGLYGYTF	TGTGCCACTCCGACAGGGTTATATGGCTACACCTTC
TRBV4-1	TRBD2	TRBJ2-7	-	CASSQDPSGGPYYEQYF	TGCGCCAGCAGCCAAGACCCTAGCGGGGGGCCCTACTACGAGCAGTACTTC
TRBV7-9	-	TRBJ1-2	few	CASSSGSDREYGYTF	TGTGCCAGCAGCTCAGGTTCGGATCGGGAGTATGGCTACACCTTC
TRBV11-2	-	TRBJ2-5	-	CASSLDFPGPETQYF	TGTGCCAGCAGCTTAGATTTTCCAGGGCCAGAGACCCAGTACTTC
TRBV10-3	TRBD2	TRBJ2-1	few	CAISGGGPNEQFF	TGTGCCATCAGTGGGGGAGGGCCCAATGAGCAGTTCTTC
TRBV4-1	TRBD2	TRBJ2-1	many	CASSQSGGAYNEQFF	TGTGCCAGCAGTCAAAGCGGGGGGGCCTACAATGAGCAGTTCTTC
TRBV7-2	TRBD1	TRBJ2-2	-	CASSLPGTGGPAGELFF	TGTGCCAGCAGTTTACCCGGGACAGGGGGCCCTGCCGGGGAGCTGTTTTTT
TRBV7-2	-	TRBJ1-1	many	CASRDVASNTEAFF	TGTGCCAGCAGAGACGTGGCTTCAAACACTGAAGCTTTCTTT
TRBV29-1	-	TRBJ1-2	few	CSVEDGERTNPGGYTF	TGCAGCGTTGAAGATGGGGAAAGGACAAACCCGGGGGGCTACACCTTC
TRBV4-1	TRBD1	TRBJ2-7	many	CASSQGTGDYEQYF	TGCGCCAGCAGCCAAGGTACAGGGGACTACGAGCAGTACTTC
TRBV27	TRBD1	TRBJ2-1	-	CASPGTGPHNEQFF	TGTGCCAGCCCCGGGACAGGGCCCCACAATGAGCAGTTCTTC
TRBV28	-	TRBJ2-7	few	CASSLERAMTYEQYF	TGTGCCAGCAGCCTCGAGAGGGCGATGACCTACGAGCAGTACTTC
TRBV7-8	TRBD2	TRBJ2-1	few	CASSLWGGASNEQFF	TGTGCCAGCAGCTTATGGGGGGGAGCTTCCAATGAGCAGTTCTTC
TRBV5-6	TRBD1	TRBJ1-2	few	CASSDPGQAPGYTF	TGTGCCAGCAGCGACCCGGGACAGGCCCCCGGCTACACCTTC
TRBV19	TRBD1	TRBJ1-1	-	CASRPIQGENTEAFF	TGTGCCAGTAGGCCCATACAGGGGGAGAACACTGAAGCTTTCTTT
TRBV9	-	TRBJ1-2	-	CASSVSGEDGYTF	TGTGCCAGCAGCGTTTCCGGGGAGGATGGCTACACCTTC
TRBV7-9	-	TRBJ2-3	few	CASSLRSSSTDTQYF	TGTGCCAGCAGCTTAAGGTCTTCTAGCACAGATACGCAGTATTTT
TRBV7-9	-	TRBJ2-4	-	CASSLGDGKNIQYF	TGTGCCAGCAGCTTGGGGGACGGAAAAAACATTCAGTACTTC
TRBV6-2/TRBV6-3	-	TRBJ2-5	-	CASRGPRPKFQETQYF	TGTGCCAGCAGAGGGCCCAGGCCGAAGTTCCAAGAGACCCAGTACTTC
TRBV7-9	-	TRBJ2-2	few	CASSPRGAVELFF	TGTGCCAGCAGCCCTCGAGGGGCCGTGGAGCTGTTTTTT
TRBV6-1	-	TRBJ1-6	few	CASTLDSPLHF	TGTGCCAGCACCTTGGATTCACCCCTCCACTTT
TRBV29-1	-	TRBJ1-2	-	CSVPDRYGYTF	TGCAGCGTTCCTGACAGATATGGCTACACCTTC
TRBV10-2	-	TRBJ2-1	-	CASGGDSRGSSYNEQFF	TGCGCCAGCGGCGGAGATTCGCGGGGTAGCTCCTACAATGAGCAGTTCTTC
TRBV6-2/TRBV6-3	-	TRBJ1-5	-	CASSYPRSYSNQPQHF	TGTGCCAGCAGTTACCCAAGAAGTTATAGCAATCAGCCCCAGCATTTT
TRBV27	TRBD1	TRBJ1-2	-	CASKGTGGYNYGYTF	TGTGCCAGCAAAGGGACAGGCGGATACAACTATGGCTACACCTTC
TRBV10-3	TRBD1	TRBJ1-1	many	CAISSRDRVRTEAFF	TGTGCCATCAGTAGCCGGGACAGGGTACGGACTGAAGCTTTCTTT
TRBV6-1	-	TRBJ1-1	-	CALVGRENTEAFF	TGTGCCCTGGTGGGCAGGGAGAACACTGAAGCTTTCTTT
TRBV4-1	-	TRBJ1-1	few	CASSQERLTNTEAFF	TGCGCCAGCAGCCAAGAAAGACTGACGAACACTGAAGCTTTCTTT
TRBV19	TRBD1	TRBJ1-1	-	CASNEGAGTEAFF	TGTGCCAGTAATGAGGGGGCGGGCACTGAAGCTTTCTTT
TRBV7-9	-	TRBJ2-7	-	CASTEVRETFYEQYF	TGTGCCAGCACCGAAGTACGGGAGACCTTCTACGAGCAGTACTTC
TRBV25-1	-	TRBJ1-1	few	CASSVGNREAFF	TGTGCCAGCAGTGTGGGGAACAGGGAGGCTTTCTTT
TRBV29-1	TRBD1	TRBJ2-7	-	CSVGTGSYEQYF	TGCAGCGTCGGGACAGGTTCCTACGAGCAGTACTTC
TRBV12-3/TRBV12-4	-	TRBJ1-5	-	CASSLGGGAESQPQHF	TGTGCCAGCAGTTTAGGGGGGGGGGCTGAGAGTCAGCCCCAGCATTTT
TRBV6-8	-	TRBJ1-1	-	CASSWADDGGTEAFF	TGTGCCAGCAGTTGGGCGGACGACGGGGGCACTGAAGCTTTCTTT
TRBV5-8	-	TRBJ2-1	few	CASSLGLGQFF	TGTGCCAGCAGCCTCGGCTTGGGGCAGTTCTTC
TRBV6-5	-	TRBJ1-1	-	CASSSRGHLNTEAFF	TGTGCCAGCAGCTCCCGGGGCCATCTAAACACTGAAGCTTTCTTT
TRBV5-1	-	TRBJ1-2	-	CASPNLLTKASNYGYTF	TGCGCCAGCCCTAATCTACTCACGAAAGCCTCTAACTATGGCTACACCTTC
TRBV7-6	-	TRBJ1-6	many	CASSLGPSSPLHF	TGTGCCAGCAGCTTAGGTCCGTCCTCACCCCTCCACTTT
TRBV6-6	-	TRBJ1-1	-	CASSLPSRGTEAFF	TGTGCCAGCAGTTTACCCTCCCGGGGAACTGAAGCTTTCTTT